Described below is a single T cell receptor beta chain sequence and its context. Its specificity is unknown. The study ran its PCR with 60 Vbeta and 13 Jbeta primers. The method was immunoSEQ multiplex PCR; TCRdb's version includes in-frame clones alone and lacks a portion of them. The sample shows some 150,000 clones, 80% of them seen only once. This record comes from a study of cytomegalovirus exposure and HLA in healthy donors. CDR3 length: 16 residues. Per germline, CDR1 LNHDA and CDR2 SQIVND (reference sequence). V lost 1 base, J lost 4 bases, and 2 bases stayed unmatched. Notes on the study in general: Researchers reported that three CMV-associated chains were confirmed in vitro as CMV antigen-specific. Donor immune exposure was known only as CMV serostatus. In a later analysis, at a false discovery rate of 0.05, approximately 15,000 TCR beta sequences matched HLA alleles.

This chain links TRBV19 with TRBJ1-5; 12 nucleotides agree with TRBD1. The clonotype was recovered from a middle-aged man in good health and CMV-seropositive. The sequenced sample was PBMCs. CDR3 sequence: CASSIGDRGLNQPQHF. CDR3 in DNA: TGTGCCAGTAGTATAGGGGACAGGGGGCTAAATCAGCCCCAGCATTTT.